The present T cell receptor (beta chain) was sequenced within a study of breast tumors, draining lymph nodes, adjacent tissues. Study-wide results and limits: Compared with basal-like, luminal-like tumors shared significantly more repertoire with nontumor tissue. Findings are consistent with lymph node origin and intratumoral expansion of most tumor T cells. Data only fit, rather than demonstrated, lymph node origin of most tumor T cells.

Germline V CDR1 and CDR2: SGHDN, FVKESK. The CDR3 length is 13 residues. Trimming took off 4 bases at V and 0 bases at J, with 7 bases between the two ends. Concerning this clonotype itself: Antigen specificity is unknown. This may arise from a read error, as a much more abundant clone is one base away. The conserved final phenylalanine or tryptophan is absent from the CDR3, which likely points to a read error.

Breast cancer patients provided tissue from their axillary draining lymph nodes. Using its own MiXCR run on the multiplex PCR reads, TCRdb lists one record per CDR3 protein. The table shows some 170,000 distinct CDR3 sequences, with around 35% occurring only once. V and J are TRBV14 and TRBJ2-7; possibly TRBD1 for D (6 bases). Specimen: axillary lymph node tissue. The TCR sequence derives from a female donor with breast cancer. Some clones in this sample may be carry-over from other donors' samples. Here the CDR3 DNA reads TGTGCCAGCAGCCGGGACATCTCCTACGAGCAGTACTCC. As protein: CASSRDISYEQYS.